The 20 T cell receptor beta chains in this list originate from one sample, sequenced in a study of cytomegalovirus exposure and HLA in healthy donors. With 60 Vbeta and 13 Jbeta primers, the PCR was carried out. Sequencing used immunoSEQ multiplex PCR; TCRdb keeps in-frame clones, though not all of them. In the table there are some 170,000 clones, over 75% of which are singletons. Sequencing input: PBMCs. The receptors come from a middle-aged man in good health and CMV-seropositive.

The chain is built from TRBV19 and TRBJ2-2; tentatively, D is TRBD1 (6 bases). This CDR3 has 15 residues. The V gene lost 7 bases and the J gene lost 1 base, with 13 bases spanning the gap. In germline, CDR1 is LNHDA, CDR2 SQIVND (reference sequence). Here the CDR3 DNA reads TGTGCCAGTATAGGAGGCAGGGGGAACACCGGGGAGCTGTTTTTT. It codes for CASIGGRGNTGELFF.

V and J are TRBV10-3 and TRBJ2-5; unclear D gene. CDR1 and CDR2 from the germline V gene are ENHRY and SYGVKD. The V end lost 6 bases, the J end lost 2 bases, and 4 bases lay between the germline ends. The CDR3 runs 11 residues. The CDR3 DNA is TGTGCCATCAGCCAACAAGAGACCCAGTACTTC. Residues: CAISQQETQYF.

V and J are TRBV9 and TRBJ1-2, with 9 bases aligning to TRBD1. V shed 4 bases, J shed 4 bases, and the junction held 5 bases outside the gene matches. The length of the CDR3 is 14 residues. Germline V lookup: CDR1 SGDLS, CDR2 YYNGEE. This CDR3 reads CASSPGTGIYGYTF. CDR3 nucleotides: TGTGCCAGCAGCCCCGGGACAGGGATCTATGGCTACACCTTC.

The J gene is TRBJ2-7, the V gene TRBV28; possibly TRBD1 for D (6 bases). Germline assignment: CDR1 MDHEN and CDR2 SYDVKM. The V end was cut by 2 bases, the J end by 1 base, with 12 bases between. There are 15 residues in the CDR3. This CDR3 reads CASSLLKQGSYEQYF. CDR3 DNA sequence: TGTGCCAGCAGTTTACTAAAACAGGGATCCTACGAGCAGTACTTC. The variable domain in full, with the rest retrieved from reference TRBV28 and TRBJ2-7, is DVKVTQSSRYLVKRTGEKVFLECVQDMDHENMFWYRQDPGLGLRLIYFSYDVKMKEKGDIPEGYSVSREKKERFSLILESASTNQTSMYLCASSLLKQGSYEQYFGPGTRLTVT.

The chain employs TRBV19 and TRBJ2-6, with TRBD1 matching over 8 bases. Germline lookup yields CDR1 LNHDA and CDR2 SQIVND (reference sequence). The CDR3 spans 17 residues. V dropped 6 bases and J dropped 0; count of bases not matched to a gene: 7. The CDR3 loop reads CASRGQGHSSGANVLTF. The CDR3 bases are TGTGCCAGTAGAGGACAGGGCCACAGCTCTGGGGCCAACGTCCTGACTTTC.

For this clone: Mismatch with germline at one junction end may stem from a read error. The chain employs TRBV5-1 and TRBJ1-1, with TRBD1 matching over 7 bases. Germline V CDR1 and CDR2: SGHRS, YFSETQ. This CDR3 has 14 amino acids. CDR3 protein: CASSWWGQNAEAFF. The CDR3 nucleotides read TGCGCCAGCAGCTGGTGGGGACAGAACGCTGAAGCTTTCTTT.

The table lists this clone with a count of one. The chain has TRBV19 and TRBJ1-1, with D perhaps TRBD1 (5 bases). The CDR3 is made up of 12 amino acids. Germline CDR1 and CDR2: LNHDA and SQIVND (reference sequence). V was cut by 5 bases and J by 7 bases, with 11 bases left in between. The CDR3 protein is CASSLGGVEAFF. The CDR3, as DNA: TGTGCCAGTAGTCTCGGGGGAGTTGAAGCTTTCTTT.

The chain uses TRBV19 and TRBJ1-1; TRBD1 agrees at 10 bases. From germline, CDR1 is LNHDA and CDR2 SQIVND (reference sequence). The CDR3 extends over 15 amino acids. V shed 6 bases and J 3 bases; nucleotides not matched to a gene: 7. The CDR3 here is CASSRGQGRDTEAFF. CDR3 DNA sequence: TGTGCCAGTAGCCGGGGACAGGGGAGGGACACTGAAGCTTTCTTT.

The chain uses TRBV4-1 and TRBJ1-5; D is possibly TRBD1 (6 bases). Germline lookup yields CDR1 MGHRA and CDR2 YSYEKL. The CDR3 runs 17 residues. Trimming removed 0 bases from V and 2 bases from J, with 14 bases in between. CDR3 nucleotides: TGCGCCAGCAGCCAAGATCACAGGGTAACTGGCAATCAGCCCCAGCATTTT. Its protein product is CASSQDHRVTGNQPQHF.

V is TRBV27 and J is TRBJ1-6; 8 bases match TRBD1. The trim removed 5 bases at V and 7 bases at J, leaving 4 bases unmatched. Germline V gives CDR1 MNHEY, CDR2 SMNVEV (reference sequence). This CDR3 has 14 amino acids. DNA for the CDR3: TGTGCCAGCAGTAGGGACAGGCCAAATTCACCCCTCCACTTT. It translates to CASSRDRPNSPLHF.

CDR3 sequence reads: CASSRTPTQETQYF. CDR3 nucleotides: TGTGCCAGCAGTCGGACACCTACACAAGAGACCCAGTACTTC. The J gene is TRBJ2-5, the V gene TRBV6-5, with D possibly TRBD1 on 5 matching bases. In germline, CDR1 is MNHEY, CDR2 SVGAGI. This CDR3 has 14 residues. V gave up 5 bases and J gave up 2 bases, with 12 bases separating them.

In its sample, this clone was seen once. CDR3 DNA: TGCGCCAGCAGCTTGGGGGGGGAAGGCTACGAGCAGTACTTC. It is translated as CASSLGGEGYEQYF. The gene calls are TRBV5-1 and TRBJ2-7, with D possibly being TRBD2 (6 bases). CDR3 length equals 14 residues. CDR1 and CDR2 from the germline V gene are SGHRS and YFSETQ. V lost 0 bases and J lost 3, with 10 bases in between.

V is TRBV21-1 and J is TRBJ1-4; TRBD1 is the table's D call, not checked against the DNA. TRBV21-1 is recorded as a pseudogene. The length of the CDR3 is 15 residues. The CDR3 DNA reads as TGTGCCAGCAGCAAACACAGTGCAACTAATGAAAAACTGTTTTTT. Residues: CASSKHSATNEKLFF.

Details on this clone: Additional DNA sequences in this sample encode the identical CDR3. This chain links TRBV5-4 with TRBJ2-7; TRBD2 matches 13 bases. Germline-derived CDR1 and CDR2 are SGHNT and YYREEE (reference sequence). The CDR3 is made up of 14 amino acids. The ends lost 2 bases at V and 7 bases at J; junction bases unmatched: 3. This CDR3 reads CASSLGLAGDEQYF. DNA of the CDR3: TGTGCCAGCAGCTTAGGACTAGCGGGAGATGAGCAGTACTTC.

This sequence joins TRBV28 and TRBJ2-5; 14 bases are a match to TRBD2. The CDR3 has 15 amino acids. After removal of 5 bases from V and 9 bases from J, the junction contained 8 bases not matched to a gene. In germline, CDR1 is MDHEN, CDR2 SYDVKM. CDR3 amino acids: CASSPTSGRAGPQYF. In DNA, the CDR3 is TGTGCCAGCAGTCCGACTAGCGGGAGGGCCGGACCCCAGTACTTC.

The gene calls are TRBV5-1 and TRBJ2-1, with 8 bases fitting TRBD2. The ends lost 3 bases at V and 4 bases at J; junction bases unmatched: 6. The germline CDR1 and CDR2 sequences are SGHRS and YFSETQ. The CDR3 contains 15 residues. CDR3 residues: CASSSVVAGYNEQFF. The DNA of the CDR3 is TGCGCCAGCAGCTCCGTGGTAGCGGGGTACAATGAGCAGTTCTTC.

The chain has TRBV7-6 and TRBJ1-1; tentatively, D is TRBD1 (6 bases). From germline, CDR1 is SGHVS and CDR2 FNYEAQ. The CDR3 has 15 residues. V lost 4 bases and J 2 bases, leaving 14 bases between the germline ends. DNA of the CDR3: TGTGCCAGCAGCTCGGGACAAGGCTCCAACACTGAAGCTTTCTTT. This encodes CASSSGQGSNTEAFF.

As for this clone: Other DNA sequences in this specimen translate into the identical CDR3. The chain combines TRBV19 with TRBJ1-5; TRBD1 is a possible D gene (6 bases). This CDR3 contains 15 residues. Deletions cut 4 bases from V and 0 bases from J, with 10 bases between. The germline CDR1 and CDR2 sequences are LNHDA and SQIVND (reference sequence). This CDR3 is CASSTQGYSNQPQHF. CDR3 nucleotide sequence: TGTGCCAGTAGTACACAGGGTTATAGCAATCAGCCCCAGCATTTT.

This chain connects TRBV19 to TRBJ2-4; a possible D gene is TRBD2 (5 bases). The CDR3 sequence is 14 residues long. CDR1 LNHDA and CDR2 SQIVND come from the germline V gene (reference sequence). With 6 bases removed from V and 3 bases from J, the gap between germline ends came to 12 bases. The CDR3 bases are TGTGCCAGTAGAGTCGCGGGTGACAAAAACATTCAGTACTTC. Protein sequence: CASRVAGDKNIQYF.

The chain carries TRBV5-1 and TRBJ2-7; 7 bases fit TRBD2. The germline V gene has CDR1 SGHRS and CDR2 YFSETQ. The CDR3 totals 15 residues. After removal of 2 bases from V and 2 bases from J, the junction contained 7 bases not matched to a gene. In nucleotides, the CDR3 is TGCGCCAGCAGCTTCAGGCGGGAGCCAACCTACGAGCAGTACTTC. Encoded protein: CASSFRREPTYEQYF.